One and the same sample provided the 21 T cell receptor beta chains below, sequenced in a study of blood T cell repertoires in COVID-19. Sequenced by immunoSEQ multiplex PCR; TCRdb stores in-frame clones only, minus some. The repertoire includes some 120,000 clones, 90% of them detected once, and 1.5% to 2% sits in the top ten. What was sequenced was peripheral blood. The receptors come from a human donor with active COVID-19. The donor label of this sample is uncertain.

The CDR3 loop is CASSQRHLNTEAFF. For the CDR3, the DNA is TGTGCCAGCAGCCAACGACATTTGAACACTGAAGCTTTCTTT. The chain joins TRBV14 to TRBJ1-1; no clear D. V was trimmed by 2 bases and J by 0 bases, leaving 7 bases between them. CDR1 SGHDN and CDR2 FVKESK come from the germline V gene. The CDR3 extends over 14 amino acids. Together with reference TRBV14 and TRBJ1-1, the CDR3 gives the full variable domain: EAGVTQFPSHSVIEKGQTVTLRCDPISGHDNLYWYRRVMGKEIKFLLHFVKESKQDESGMPNNRFLAERTGGTYSTLKVQPAELEDSGVYFCASSQRHLNTEAFFGQGTRLTVV.

The chain is built from TRBV3-1 (or the pseudogene TRBV3-2) and TRBJ2-2, with TRBD2 matching 10 bases. Germline CDR1 reads LGHDT; CDR2 reads YNNKEL (reference sequence). CDR3 length equals 16 residues. With V trimmed by 4 bases and J by 1 base, 3 bases remained unmatched. In nucleotides, the CDR3 is TGTGCCAGCAGCCTTCCTAGCGGGGGGAACACCGGGGAGCTGTTTTTT. This translates into CASSLPSGGNTGELFF.

The chain joins TRBV2 to TRBJ1-2; TRBD1 might be the D (5 bases). In germline, CDR1 is SNHLY, CDR2 FYNNEI. The CDR3 consists of 14 residues. V gave up 5 bases and J gave up 9 bases, with 19 bases separating them. The CDR3, as DNA: TGTGCCAGCAGTCCCGACAGAGATAGATGGAGCTACACCTTC. Its translation is CASSPDRDRWSYTF.

The V call is TRBV5-5, the J call TRBJ2-7; no firm D call. Trimming left V 0 bases short and J 3 bases short, with 7 bases between. The CDR3 sequence is 13 residues long. CDR1 is SGHKS and CDR2 is YYEKEE in the germline V gene (reference sequence). The CDR3 protein is CASSLELYYEQYF. In DNA form, the CDR3 reads TGTGCCAGCAGCTTGGAATTATACTACGAGCAGTACTTC.

This clone was observed once. This chain joins TRBV6-5 and TRBJ2-7; 8 bases line up with TRBD1. The CDR3 loop spans 15 amino acids. V lost 8 bases, J lost 0 bases, and 9 bases stayed unmatched. Looked up from germline, CDR1 is MNHEY and CDR2 is SVGAGI. The CDR3, as DNA: TGTGCCAGCTATACGACCGGGACAGGCTCCTACGAGCAGTACTTC. This translates into CASYTTGTGSYEQYF.

The V and J genes are TRBV7-2 and TRBJ2-1; D is ambiguous. V lost 1 base, J lost 5 bases, and 12 bases lay in between. CDR1 is SGHTA, CDR2 FQGNSA, per germline. The CDR3 has 15 residues. The CDR3 DNA sequence: TGTGCCAGCAGCTTAGACGAAAGAGCCCACAATGAGCAGTTCTTC. It is translated as CASSLDERAHNEQFF.

The chain uses TRBV5-1 and TRBJ2-2, with TRBD1 matching over 12 bases. The V and J ends lost 5 bases and 6 bases, in that order; junction bases with no gene match: 14. CDR1 and CDR2 from the germline V gene are SGHRS and YFSETQ. The CDR3 runs to 18 residues. CDR3 DNA: TGCGCCAGCAGGGTCATTACCGGGACAGGGGGCGCTTCCGGGGAGCTGTTTTTT. It translates to CASRVITGTGGASGELFF.

This chain links TRBV6-2 or TRBV6-3 with TRBJ2-7; D remains unclear. Trimming shortened V by 5 bases and J by 3 bases, and 8 bases separated the two germline ends. CDR1 and CDR2 (germline): MNHEY, SVGEGT. This CDR3 contains 12 residues. In DNA form, the CDR3 reads TGTGCCAGCAGTGACACGGACTACGAGCAGTACTTC. The encoded protein is CASSDTDYEQYF.

The chain has TRBV27 and TRBJ2-5, with D possibly TRBD2 on 5 matching bases. V gave up 5 bases and J gave up 2 bases, with 12 bases separating them. CDR3 length: 14 amino acids. The germline V gene encodes CDR1 MNHEY and CDR2 SMNVEV (reference sequence). This CDR3 reads CASSPRVSQETQYF. In DNA form, the CDR3 reads TGTGCCAGCAGTCCGCGGGTTAGTCAAGAGACCCAGTACTTC.

In this sample, this clone turned up once. The chain couples TRBV6-2 or TRBV6-3 to TRBJ2-7; no clear D. Trimming cost V 2 bases and J 2 bases, with 7 bases left between them. Germline values: CDR1 MNHEY, CDR2 SVGEGT. The CDR3 totals 13 residues. CDR3 bases: TGTGCCAGCAGTTACGGCACCACCTACGAGCAGTACTTC. Encoded protein: CASSYGTTYEQYF.

This clone came up once. The chain joins TRBV7-2 to TRBJ2-3, with TRBD1 as a possible D gene (6 bases). Germline V gives CDR1 SGHTA, CDR2 FQGNSA. V lost 6 bases and J 0 bases, leaving 19 bases between the germline ends. CDR3 size: 17 residues. CDR3 amino acids: CASSFSWAGVSTDTQYF. For the CDR3, the DNA is TGTGCCAGCAGTTTCTCTTGGGCAGGGGTTAGCACAGATACGCAGTATTTT. Looking up the rest from reference TRBV7-2 and TRBJ2-3 gives the full variable domain: GAGVSQSPSNKVTEKGKDVELRCDPISGHTALYWYRQSLGQGLEFLIYFQGNSAPDKSGLPSDRFSAERTGGSVSTLTIQRTQQEDSAVYLCASSFSWAGVSTDTQYFGPGTRLTVL.

This clone appeared a single time. The J gene is TRBJ1-2, the V gene TRBV11-3, with a tentative D call TRBD1 (6 bases). The CDR3 is made up of 18 amino acids. CDR1 SGHNT and CDR2 YENEEA come from the germline V gene. Trimming removed 1 base at V and 3 bases at J, with 21 bases between. The CDR3 loop is CASSLVPKTGIPDYGYTF. CDR3 sequence (DNA): TGTGCCAGCAGCTTAGTCCCTAAAACAGGGATCCCCGACTATGGCTACACCTTC.

J is TRBJ2-7 and V is TRBV3-1 (or the pseudogene TRBV3-2), with D maybe TRBD1 (5 bases). Germline CDR1 reads LGHDT; CDR2 reads YNNKEL (reference sequence). Trimming removed 4 bases from V and 6 bases from J, with 13 bases in between. This CDR3 is 13 amino acids long. This chain's CDR3 is CASSRSGATEQYF. CDR3 nucleotide sequence: TGTGCCAGCAGCCGTAGTGGGGCTACCGAGCAGTACTTC.

The V call is TRBV5-4, the J call TRBJ2-7, with 7 bases matching TRBD2. This CDR3 spans 16 amino acids. Germline CDR1 is SGHNT and CDR2 is YYREEE (reference sequence). Trimming removed 0 bases from V and 3 bases from J; junction bases left unmatched: 9. CDR3 coding DNA: TGTGCCAGCAGCTTGGATTTGGGGGGGACGGACTACGAGCAGTACTTC. Translation: CASSLDLGGTDYEQYF. The full variable domain, rest sourced from reference TRBV5-4 and TRBJ2-7, is ETGVTQSPTHLIKTRGQQVTLRCSSQSGHNTVSWYQQALGQGPQFIFQYYREEENGRGNFPPRFSGLQFPNYSSELNVNALELDDSALYLCASSLDLGGTDYEQYFGPGTRLTVT.

The genes are TRBV29-1 and TRBJ2-7; possible D gene TRBD2, 5 bases. From germline, CDR1 is SQVTM and CDR2 ANQGSEA. Trimming left V 0 bases short and J 3 bases short, with 9 bases between. CDR3 size: 13 residues. As DNA, the CDR3 is TGCAGCGTTGAAGATACACGGGACTACGAGCAGTACTTC. Translation gives CSVEDTRDYEQYF.

Note on this clone: Mismatch with germline at one junction end may stem from a read error. CDR3 nucleotides: TGTGCCAGCAGTGAACGTCCAGGAACTGGAGCTTTCTTT. Protein product: CASSERPGTGAFF. The chain links TRBV6-1 to TRBJ1-1; D is uncertain. The length of the CDR3 is 13 residues. In germline, CDR1 is MNHNS, CDR2 SASEGT.

The V call is TRBV18, the J call TRBJ2-3, with D perhaps matching TRBD1 (6 bases). V was trimmed by 6 bases and J by 2 bases, leaving 18 bases between them. Germline V gene data show CDR1 as KGHSH and CDR2 as LQKENI. The CDR3 is 16 amino acids. This CDR3 is CASSSLRGPHTDTQYF. The CDR3 nucleotides read TGTGCCAGCTCCTCCCTCAGGGGTCCACACACAGATACGCAGTATTTT. Complete variable domain (other parts from reference TRBV18 and TRBJ2-3): NAGVMQNPRHLVRRRGQEARLRCSPMKGHSHVYWYRQLPEEGLKFMVYLQKENIIDESGMPKERFSAEFPKEGPSILRIQQVVRGDSAAYFCASSSLRGPHTDTQYFGPGTRLTVL.

This clone has a single count. CDR3 nucleotides: TGTGCCTGGAGTGTTATGAGTGAAAAACTGTTTTTT. Translation gives CAWSVMSEKLFF. This chain uses TRBV30 with TRBJ1-4; D not resolved. CDR1 is GTSNPN and CDR2 is SVGIG in the germline V gene (reference sequence). V was cut by 0 bases and J by 7 bases, with 6 bases left in between. The CDR3 is made up of 12 amino acids.

This sequence joins TRBV27 and TRBJ1-1, with D unclear. The germline V and J ends were trimmed by 0 bases and 4 bases, with 9 bases remaining between them. CDR1 MNHEY and CDR2 SMNVEV come from the germline V gene (reference sequence). This CDR3 comprises 14 residues. CDR3 nucleotide sequence: TGTGCCAGCAGTTTATCCTCCCCGGGCACTGAAGCTTTCTTT. It encodes CASSLSSPGTEAFF.

The genes are TRBV5-6 and TRBJ2-7; maybe TRBD1 (5 bases). The length of the CDR3 is 13 residues. The V end was cut by 0 bases, the J end by 3 bases, with 7 bases between. The germline gives CDR1 SGHDT, CDR2 YYEEEE. For the CDR3, the DNA is TGTGCCAGCAGCTTGGGCAGGGTCTACGAGCAGTACTTC. As protein: CASSLGRVYEQYF.

The gene calls are TRBV27 and TRBJ2-2; 10 nucleotides match TRBD2. J lost 6 bases, V lost 5 bases, and 6 bases had no gene match. CDR1 is MNHEY, CDR2 SMNVEV, per germline (reference sequence). This CDR3 contains 15 residues. The CDR3 bases are TGTGCCAGCAGTAAGCGGGGGGGGATCGCCGGGGAGCTGTTTTTT. Protein: CASSKRGGIAGELFF.